This is a list of T cell receptor beta chains from one sample in a study of beta chain features in type 1 diabetes. Measured with immunoSEQ multiplex PCR; TCRdb has only the in-frame clones, and not every one. This table has a few hundred thousand clones, approximately 15% appearing once. The sample taken for sequencing was naive CD4+ T cells from blood. Receptor source: a man aged 25-45 years with type 1 diabetes. Both conserved end residues are part of each CDR3. D genes are given only for firm matches. The size entry is marked missing in some rows and otherwise reads once, few, many or a size class.

TRBJ2-5,-,TRBD2,TRBV19,CASSTGLAGVETQYF,TGTGCCAGTAGTACCGGACTAGCGGGCGTAGAGACCCAGTACTTC
TRBJ1-2,-,-,TRBV19,CASSTKQGRYTF,TGTGCCAGTAGTACGAAACAGGGACGCTACACCTTC
TRBJ1-1,-,TRBD1,TRBV30,CAWRTPGQASRIAEAFF,TGTGCCTGGAGGACCCCCGGACAGGCCAGCAGGATCGCTGAAGCTTTCTTT
TRBJ1-1,-,TRBD1,TRBV9,CASSVEAGGRYTEAFF,TGTGCCAGCAGCGTAGAGGCAGGGGGGCGGTACACTGAAGCTTTCTTT
TRBJ1-6,few,TRBD1,TRBV7-9,CATKGQGYNSPLHF,TGTGCCACCAAGGGACAGGGTTATAATTCACCCCTCCACTTT
TRBJ2-7,-,-,TRBV7-2,CASSLASSSYEQYF,TGTGCCAGCAGCTTAGCGTCTAGCTCCTACGAGCAGTACTTC
TRBJ2-3,-,-,TRBV9,CASSVVGETDTQYF,TGTGCCAGCAGCGTAGTAGGGGAAACAGATACGCAGTATTTT
TRBJ2-1,few,-,TRBV11-2,CASSPGGALYNEQFF,TGTGCCAGCAGCCCCGGCGGGGCTCTTTACAATGAGCAGTTCTTC
TRBJ1-1,-,TRBD1,TRBV2,CASSGQGTTEAFF,TGTGCCAGCAGTGGACAGGGGACCACTGAAGCTTTCTTT
TRBJ2-7,-,TRBD2,TRBV4-2,CASSLSTGTSGSTYEQYF,TGTGCCAGCAGCCTATCTACCGGGACTAGCGGGAGCACCTACGAGCAGTACTTC
TRBJ2-7,-,-,TRBV10-3,CAISGFGEAYEQYF,TGTGCCATCAGTGGGTTCGGGGAAGCCTACGAGCAGTACTTC
TRBJ2-5,-,TRBD2,TRBV11-2,CASSLAGGPETQYF,TGTGCCAGCAGCTTAGCGGGGGGGCCGGAGACCCAGTACTTC
TRBJ2-2,-,-,TRBV29-1,CSVGTGGTNTGELFF,TGCAGCGTTGGAACAGGCGGAACGAACACCGGGGAGCTGTTTTTT
TRBJ1-6,-,-,TRBV27,CASSLGPENSPLHF,TGTGCCAGCAGTTTAGGGCCCGAAAATTCACCCCTCCACTTT
TRBJ2-2,-,-,TRBV11-2,CASSSYRRELFF,TGTGCCAGCAGCTCCTACCGCCGGGAGCTGTTTTTT